Listed here is a single T cell receptor (beta chain). Its target is not known. From germline, CDR1 is ENHRY and CDR2 SYGVKD. V lost 8 bases to trimming and J lost 4 bases, with 11 bases between them. The CDR3 spans 12 residues. The repertoire was sequenced with immunoSEQ multiplex PCR; TCRdb's copy has only in-frame clones and lacks some. Among roughly 76,000 clones listed, about 88% were seen once. These data are taken from a study of T cell responses to AZD1222 COVID-19 vaccine. About the research overall: Analysis merged second doses at about 4 or about 12 weeks.

General study points: In the spike-specific TCR repertoire, nearly half reportedly target unmutated variant regions. Donors, mostly white British, included more females; clonal diversity was possibly underestimated. CD4 TCRs covered the whole spike, strongest at regions 160-218 and 743-854.

The sequencing used peripheral blood, collected on day 0 of AZD1222 vaccination. The sequence came from an adult in good health. The chain joins TRBV10-3 to TRBJ1-1, with no clear D. CDR3 nucleotide sequence: TGTGCCATCGGGCCGGGTGGCACTGAAGCTTTCTTT. Its protein is CAIGPGGTEAFF.